This T cell receptor beta chain emerged from a study of T cells after yellow fever vaccination (dated by TCRdb to between 2018 and 2020). Study-level background: The SMART-Seq v4 Ultra Low Input RNA kit was used to prepare libraries from fractions with low cell numbers. The cohort comprised two healthy male donors, one aged 18 to 30 and one aged 30 to 40 years. To follow T-cell clones before and after both primary and booster YFV17D yellow fever vaccination, bulk TCR alpha and beta repertoires underwent longitudinal sequencing. Blood was drawn at multiple timepoints before and after primary and secondary immunization, with bulk PBMC replicates and cell subsets isolated.

From cysteine to phenylalanine, the CDR3 is 15 amino acids long. Only the CDR3 DNA is retained, 45 bases long and in frame from the first base. Note on this clonotype: The antigen it recognizes is unknown. No clone much larger than this one lies a single base away; base qualities are absent.

Overall results and qualifications from the work: Compared with the primary T-cell response, the secondary T-cell response was weaker but faster, peaking on day 5 rather than day 15. A small share of clonotypes occurred in both CD4 and CD8 compartments, likely arising from convergent recombination. Because the study included only a couple of donors, the extent to which the findings can be generalized is limited. Computational filtering was needed because FACS-sorted repertoires could contain abundant contaminating clonotypes from the bulk population. After the booster, most of the clones that had expanded following primary vaccination were detected again (roughly 96% of CD4 and roughly 88% of CD8), which suggests that memory was broadly maintained.

Synthesis of TCR cDNA relied on 5'RACE template switching, a step that introduced a universal primer site along with unique molecular identifiers. Priming of cDNA synthesis was performed from both the TCR alpha and TCR beta constant segments. Two PCR steps were used to amplify libraries, with sample barcodes and sequencing adapters being added in the second step. Sequencing of the libraries was done on either Illumina HiSeq 2500 (2x100 bp) or NovaSeq (2x150 bp). The paper's processing steps were these. MIGEC was used to demultiplex reads and collapse the reads into UMI consensus sequences, and MiXCR was used for V(D)J alignment. Vaccine-responding clonotypes were identified with edgeR using replicate PBMC samples, with FDR below 0.01 and a log2 fold change above 5 up to day 15 being required. Each bulk clonotype was labeled CD4 or CD8 based on which sequenced repertoire, CD4 or CD8, contained the clonotype at higher abundance. In TCRdb, the public reads were trimmed at Q25 with fastp and aligned with MiXCR, with productive beta chains retained. When rows share a CDR3 protein, they turn into one entry using the most common DNA and genes. The V and J calls were determined by TCRdb, not by the authors. The sample profile shows nearly 550,000 distinct CDR3 sequences; 15% to 20% of them were found once. Jointly, the top ten make up roughly 13% of the sample.

This specimen's treatment or condition label, per the study, means: live attenuated yellow fever vaccine strain. At each blood-draw timepoint, two biological replicates of bulk PBMCs were collected. PBMCs were isolated from peripheral blood using a standard Ficoll-Paque protocol. RNA was extracted with TriZol from bulk PBMCs, CD4 and CD8 fractions, and dextramer-positive and dextramer-negative fractions. This TCR derives from a man aged 30-40 years who received the YFV17D yellow fever vaccine. This receptor chain uses TRBV21-1 and TRBJ2-5; the D call of TRBD1 is as the table states it, not checked on the DNA. TRBV21-1 is a pseudogene. Sequences were derived from PBMCs, sampled 15 days after the yellow fever booster vaccination. The bases are TGTGCCAGCAGCAAAGGACCGGACAGGGAAGAGACCCAGTACTTC. It encodes CASSKGPDREETQYF.